Each of the 30 T cell receptor beta chains below was sequenced from the same sample in a study of blood T cells in healthy people across ages. It was with a sample-barcoded 5' primer and a J-beta primer mix that a second PCR of roughly 7 to 12 cycles was run. MiXCR, run by TCRdb on the 5' RACE reads, gives a single entry per CDR3 protein. The table shows 1.5 million to 1.8 million distinct CDR3 sequences, with less than 45% occurring only once. The sample consisted of blood. The source is a woman between 18 and 30 years old in good health.

The chain carries TRBV20-1 and TRBJ2-1, with D uncertain. This CDR3 comprises 12 residues. The V end was cut by 5 bases, the J end by 4 bases, with 9 bases between. Germline-derived CDR1 and CDR2 are DFQATT and SNEGSKA (reference sequence). CDR3 sequence: CSAGLDYNEQFF. The CDR3 DNA reads as TGCAGTGCTGGTCTAGATTACAATGAGCAGTTCTTC.

In this sample, this clonotype turned up many times. The rearrangement joins TRBV3-1 to TRBJ2-6; D unresolved. This CDR3 region has 15 residues. From germline, CDR1 is LGHDT and CDR2 YNNKEL (reference sequence). Trimming removed 3 bases at V and 2 bases at J, with 8 bases between. The CDR3 sequence: CASSQGVAGANVLTF. CDR3 in DNA: TGTGCCAGCAGCCAGGGCGTTGCTGGGGCCAACGTCCTGACTTTC.

The V and J genes are TRBV5-1 and TRBJ2-5; D is perhaps TRBD1 (5 bases). Looked up from germline, CDR1 is SGHRS and CDR2 is YFSETQ. The CDR3 sequence is 14 residues long. V gave up 7 bases and J gave up 1 base, with 14 bases separating them. CDR3 sequence (DNA): TGCGCCAGCGGGCCGAGCAGGGTCCAAGAGACCCAGTACTTC. This gives the protein CASGPSRVQETQYF.

The chain links TRBV12-3 or TRBV12-4 to TRBJ2-1; D unclear. The CDR3 spans 12 residues. Trimming pared 5 bases from V and 13 bases from J, leaving 15 bases between. Here the CDR3 reads CASSQSPGIQFF. CDR3 in DNA: TGTGCCAGCAGTCAATCGCCGGGTATACAGTTCTTC.

V gene TRBV7-2 combines with J gene TRBJ1-2, with unresolved D. The length of the CDR3 is 15 residues. The germline V gene has CDR1 SGHTA and CDR2 FQGNSA. The V end was cut by 2 bases, the J end by 4 bases, with 14 bases between. This chain's CDR3 is CASSLPSWQRYGYTF. The DNA for the CDR3 is TGTGCCAGCAGCTTACCCAGTTGGCAGCGCTATGGCTACACCTTC.

V usage is TRBV27 and J usage is TRBJ2-3; 8 bases match TRBD2. Germline trimming cut 2 bases from V and 2 bases from J; bases unmatched to any gene: 6. Germline V CDR1 and CDR2: MNHEY, SMNVEV (reference sequence). This CDR3 has 16 residues. This chain's CDR3 is CASSLLAGRATDTQYF. The CDR3 coding sequence is TGTGCCAGCAGTTTACTTGCCGGGAGGGCCACAGATACGCAGTATTTT.

This clonotype occurred a few times. V and J are TRBV12-3 or TRBV12-4 and TRBJ1-2; D is unclear. This CDR3 region has 12 residues. The ends were cut back, 5 bases at V and 8 bases at J, with 12 bases in the middle. For the CDR3, the DNA is TGTGCCAGCAGTCCTGAAGCAAGGGGCTACACCTTC. Translating gives CASSPEARGYTF.

In regard to this clonotype: One base away lies a much larger clone, so this may be a sequencing read error. The rearrangement links TRBV4-1 to TRBJ2-5, with 9 bases that match TRBD1. The germline V gene has CDR1 MGHRA and CDR2 YSYEKL. The CDR3 totals 14 residues. CDR3 in amino acids: CASSLGTGQETLYF. The CDR3 nucleotides read TGCGCCAGCAGCCTCGGGACAGGGCAAGAGACCCTGTACTTC.

This clonotype turned up a few times. Germline is not matched at one junction end, which may reflect a read error. The rearrangement links TRBV12-3 or TRBV12-4 to TRBJ1-5; 8 bases fit TRBD1. The CDR3 runs to 12 residues. CDR3 region: CAGRTGYQPQHF. In DNA form, the CDR3 reads TGTGCCGGCAGGACAGGGTATCAGCCCCAGCATTTT.

The chain couples TRBV6-5 to TRBJ2-4; D gene unclear. The end of the DNA is better explained by TRBJ2-7, so the J call may be wrong. Germline CDR1 and CDR2: MNHEY and SVGAGI. This CDR3 is built from 13 residues. CDR3 sequence (DNA): TGTGCCAGCAAGGGTCCCGGTCTCTACGAGCAGTACTTC. Encoded protein: CASKGPGLYEQYF.

This chain joins TRBV20-1 and TRBJ1-5; no definite D call. Germline CDR1 reads DFQATT; CDR2 reads SNEGSKA (reference sequence). The CDR3 covers 16 residues. The germline V and J ends were trimmed by 0 bases and 4 bases, with 16 bases remaining between them. The CDR3 here is CSAREVGGIRNQPQHF. The CDR3 DNA reads as TGCAGTGCTAGAGAAGTGGGCGGGATCAGGAATCAGCCCCAGCATTTT.

The chain carries TRBV7-2 and TRBJ2-4; D not certain. Germline V gene sequence: CDR1 SGHTA, CDR2 FQGNSA. The CDR3 sequence is 13 residues long. Trimming stripped 3 bases from V and 0 bases from J, with 3 bases between. The CDR3 DNA reads TGTGCCAGCAGCTTGATAGCCAAAAACATTCAGTACTTC. Its translation: CASSLIAKNIQYF.

This clonotype has more than one count but fewer than ten. The chain is built from TRBV29-1 and TRBJ1-2; 7 nucleotides agree with TRBD1. Germline CDR1 and CDR2: SQVTM and ANQGSEA. With 6 bases clipped from V and 5 bases from J, the junction kept 6 bases outside the gene matches. CDR3 length equals 12 residues. This CDR3 reads CSVGDSRYGYTF. As DNA, the CDR3 is TGCAGCGTGGGGGACAGTCGGTATGGCTACACCTTC.

The chain joins TRBV4-2 to TRBJ1-1; D not certain. V was trimmed by 0 bases and J by 10 bases, leaving 9 bases between them. Germline V gene sequence: CDR1 LGHNA, CDR2 YNFKEQ. This CDR3 has 12 residues. The CDR3 region is CASSQEVVGAFF. CDR3 DNA: TGTGCCAGCAGCCAAGAAGTCGTAGGAGCTTTCTTT.

About this clonotype: One end of the junction does not line up with germline, which may come from a read error. The gene calls are TRBV5-1 and TRBJ2-3, with TRBD1 identical over 10 bases. CDR1 is SGHRS, CDR2 YFSETQ, per germline. This CDR3 comprises 15 residues. CDR3 region: CASRRQGANTDTQYF. The CDR3, as DNA: TGCGCCAGCAGGAGACAGGGGGCTAACACAGATACACAGTATTTT.

The gene calls are TRBV7-2 and TRBJ2-1, with 7 nucleotides matching TRBD1. Trimming at V came to 1 base and at J to 11 bases, leaving 8 bases not matched to a gene. Per germline, CDR1 SGHTA and CDR2 FQGNSA. The CDR3 is 14 residues long. The CDR3 nucleotides are TGTGCCAGCAGCTTAGAAGGGGGACAGCCAAAGCAGTTCTTC. Its protein is CASSLEGGQPKQFF.

The chain is built from TRBV6-1 and TRBJ1-6; D possibly corresponds to TRBD1 (6 bases). The CDR3 totals 16 residues. V lost 6 bases, J lost 3 bases, and 15 bases lay in between. Germline CDR1 MNHNS, CDR2 SASEGT. In nucleotides, the CDR3 is TGTGCCAGCAGCGACCCCTGGACAGTCTATAATTCACCCCTCCACTTT. It yields the protein CASSDPWTVYNSPLHF.

V and J are TRBV6-2 or TRBV6-3 and TRBJ2-5, with 7 bases lining up with TRBD2. This CDR3 has 16 residues. Losses at the gene ends were 6 bases for V and 1 base for J; bases not matched to a gene: 11. Germline-derived CDR1 and CDR2 are MNHEY and SVGEGT. Here the CDR3 DNA reads TGTGCCAGCAGACCTACTAGCGCCCAAGGCCAAGAGACCCAGTACTTC. It encodes CASRPTSAQGQETQYF.

This clonotype has only one observation. This chain connects TRBV20-1 to TRBJ1-4; a weak D match, TRBD1 (6 bases). Trimming took 7 bases from V and 6 from J, leaving 21 bases between them. CDR3 length: 15 residues. Germline CDR1 and CDR2: DFQATT and SNEGSKA (reference sequence). In nucleotides, the CDR3 is TGCAGTGTTAGTACAGGGTTCGGCGGTGATGAAAAACTGTTTTTT. Translation gives CSVSTGFGGDEKLFF.

The J gene is TRBJ1-2, the V gene TRBV20-1; D is perhaps TRBD1 (5 bases). The V gene lost 0 bases and the J gene lost 12 bases, with 20 bases spanning the gap. CDR1 DFQATT and CDR2 SNEGSKA come from the germline V gene (reference sequence). CDR3 length equals 14 residues. DNA for the CDR3: TGCAGTGCTAGAGATACCTTGCTGCAGGGTGTTGACACCTTC. Translated: CSARDTLLQGVDTF.

The genes are TRBV20-1 and TRBJ2-7; the D is unclear. Germline CDR1 DFQATT, CDR2 SNEGSKA (reference sequence). The CDR3 contains 14 residues. V dropped 1 base and J dropped 7 bases, with 17 bases sitting between them. The CDR3 bases are TGCAGTGCTAGAGGACTCCATTTTAGGGATGAGCAGTACTTC. The encoded protein is CSARGLHFRDEQYF.

The rearrangement uses TRBV12-3 or TRBV12-4 and TRBJ1-2; D perhaps matches TRBD1 (6 bases). CDR3 length: 14 residues. The germline V and J ends were trimmed by 5 bases and 6 bases, with 16 bases remaining between them. The CDR3 protein is CASSQQGGGNGYTF. The CDR3 DNA sequence: TGTGCCAGCAGTCAGCAGGGAGGGGGGAATGGCTACACCTTC.

Here the CDR3 reads CASSLKGRAGFYEQYF. DNA of the CDR3: TGTGCCAGCAGTTTGAAGGGGCGGGCGGGGTTCTACGAGCAGTACTTC. V and J are TRBV27 and TRBJ2-1, with a possible D match to TRBD2 (6 bases). The J call may be mistaken, given a closer DNA end match to TRBJ2-7. Germline CDR1 and CDR2: MNHEY and SMNVEV (reference sequence). There are 16 residues in the CDR3.

The CDR3 protein is CASSFGTVSGNTIYF. The CDR3 DNA sequence: TGTGCCAGCAGTTTCGGGACAGTCTCTGGAAACACCATATATTTT. The V and J genes are TRBV12-3 or TRBV12-4 and TRBJ1-3, with 7 bases lining up with TRBD1. Trimming at V came to 3 bases and at J to 0 bases, leaving 2 bases not matched to a gene. CDR3 length: 15 amino acids.

Ten or more counts support this clonotype. The J gene is TRBJ1-1, the V gene TRBV29-1; D is perhaps TRBD1 (5 bases). Per germline, CDR1 SQVTM and CDR2 ANQGSEA. CDR3 length equals 13 residues. V lost 4 bases to trimming and J lost 0 bases, with 9 bases between them. CDR3 sequence reads: CSVGGRMNTEAFF. The DNA of the CDR3 is TGCAGCGTTGGGGGCAGAATGAACACTGAAGCTTTCTTT.

The chain employs TRBV20-1 and TRBJ1-4; 7 bases fit TRBD1. In germline, CDR1 is DFQATT, CDR2 SNEGSKA (reference sequence). The CDR3 is made up of 16 amino acids. Unmatched junction bases numbered 11, after V lost 0 bases and J lost 7 bases. CDR3 sequence reads: CSARDPGSPGGEKLFF. CDR3 DNA sequence: TGCAGTGCTAGAGACCCCGGGTCCCCAGGGGGTGAAAAACTGTTTTTT.

This clonotype was counted ten times or more. J is TRBJ2-1 and V is TRBV11-2, with 9 bases fitting TRBD1. This CDR3 comprises 15 residues. Trimming took 4 bases from V and 4 from J; bases not matched to a gene: 5. The germline V gene has CDR1 SGHAT and CDR2 FQNNGV. The CDR3 protein is CASSSGTGSYNEQFF. The CDR3 DNA reads TGTGCCAGCAGCTCCGGGACAGGGTCTTACAATGAGCAGTTCTTC.

The sample holds a few counts of this clonotype. The chain combines TRBV5-1 with TRBJ2-4, with D unresolved. Germline V lookup: CDR1 SGHRS, CDR2 YFSETQ. Trimming stripped 7 bases from V and 13 bases from J, with 24 bases between. The CDR3 length is 14 residues. CDR3 in amino acids: CASALRDTPVVQYF. The CDR3 nucleotides read TGCGCCAGCGCCTTAAGGGATACCCCAGTAGTGCAGTACTTC.

The chain couples TRBV6-2 or TRBV6-3 to TRBJ1-2; D not certain. The CDR3 loop spans 11 amino acids. Germline V lookup: CDR1 MNHEY, CDR2 SVGEGT. V lost 5 bases and J lost 8, with 9 bases in between. For the CDR3, the DNA is TGTGCCAGCAGTGATCTGGGAGGCTACACCTTC. Translation: CASSDLGGYTF.

This sequence joins TRBV10-3 and TRBJ2-5; 9 nucleotides match TRBD1. From germline, CDR1 is ENHRY and CDR2 SYGVKD. The CDR3 contains 15 residues. V was clipped by 2 bases and J by 7 bases; unmatched bases: 8. CDR3 residues: CAISERGQGEGTQYF. CDR3 nucleotide sequence: TGTGCCATCAGTGAGCGGGGACAGGGCGAAGGGACCCAGTACTTC.